This T cell receptor beta chain was captured by sequencing in a study of beta chain features in type 1 diabetes. Study-level findings and limits: In all four CD4+ subsets, TCRB CDR3 length was significantly, moderately reduced in type 1 diabetes.

Germline V CDR1 and CDR2: SSHAT, FNYEAQ (reference sequence). The CDR3 length is 13 residues. Sort purity for all populations was recorded as exceeding 98%. Expressed TCRB transcripts were sequenced because the entire RNA isolate underwent reverse transcription. Clones were sequenced by immunoSEQ multiplex PCR, and TCRdb holds only the in-frame ones, with some missing. The sample holds about 390,000 clones; around 10% are singletons and the top ten take about 0.6%. This clone was counted only a few times. Its antigen is not known. One end of the junction varies from germline; a read error may be responsible.

This chain joins TRBV7-7 and TRBJ2-7; no clear D gene. This TCR came from a man aged 25 to 40 with type 1 diabetes. Source material: central memory CD4+ T cells from blood. DNA for the CDR3: TGTGCTAGCAGCTCCAGTGATGCGAGGGAGCAGTACTTC. Its protein product is CASSSSDAREQYF. Based on the CDR3 plus reference TRBV7-7 and TRBJ2-7, the full variable domain is GAGVSQSPRYKVTKRGQDVTLRCDPISSHATLYWYQQALGQGPEFLTYFNYEAQPDKSGLPSDRFSAERPEGSISTLTIQRTEQRDSAMYRCASSSSDAREQYFGPGTRLTVT.